These T cell receptor beta chains were read from a single sample in a study of cytomegalovirus exposure and HLA in healthy donors. Clones were read by immunoSEQ multiplex PCR, and TCRdb kept only the in-frame ones, dropping some. The sample includes roughly 300,000 clones, 75% to 90% of them seen just once. Sequencing was done on a sample of PBMCs. These TCRs come from a woman in her twenties or thirties in good health and CMV-seropositive. Both conserved end residues are part of each CDR3. A D gene is named only where the DNA matches it firmly. A clone size is listed for some rows: how often the clone was seen (once, few, many), or a class if it is expanded.

V gene	D gene	clone size	J gene	CDR3 DNA	CDR3 protein
TRBV7-6	.	.	TRBJ2-5	TGTGCCAGCAGCGCGGGTCAGGGAACACAAGAGACCCAGTACTTC	CASSAGQGTQETQYF
TRBV29-1	.	.	TRBJ2-1	TGCAGCGTCGAAACCTCCTACAATGAGCAGTTCTTC	CSVETSYNEQFF
TRBV9	.	once	TRBJ1-3	TGTGCCAGCAGCGTAGCTGGTGGGACTGGAAACACCATATATTTT	CASSVAGGTGNTIYF
TRBV28	.	.	TRBJ1-5	TGTGCCTCCAACCCCCCGCGGGGAAGCAATCAGCCCCAGCATTTT	CASNPPRGSNQPQHF
TRBV28	TRBD1	.	TRBJ2-7	TGTGCCAGCAGTCCGGGACAGGGGGGGTACGAGCAGTACTTC	CASSPGQGGYEQYF
TRBV14	TRBD1	.	TRBJ1-1	TGTGCCAGCAGCTTCTTAGGACAGGGGGCGAACACTGAAGCTTTCTTT	CASSFLGQGANTEAFF
TRBV9	.	.	TRBJ1-3	TGTGCCAGCAGCGTAGACTCGCCAAGGGCTGGAAACACCATATATTTT	CASSVDSPRAGNTIYF
TRBV30	TRBD1	.	TRBJ2-7	TGTGCCTGGAACCTGACAGGGCTGAGCTACGAGCAGTACTTC	CAWNLTGLSYEQYF
TRBV9	.	.	TRBJ1-1	TGTGCCAGCAGCGTAAAGTTGAACACTGAAGCTTTCTTT	CASSVKLNTEAFF
TRBV5-1	TRBD1	.	TRBJ2-7	TGCGCCAGCAGCTTGGAAGGACAGGGGCTGGGAAGATCCTACGAGCAGTACTTC	CASSLEGQGLGRSYEQYF
TRBV9	.	.	TRBJ2-7	TGTGCCAGCAGCCCTATGGGGACTGCACACTACGAGCAGTACTTC	CASSPMGTAHYEQYF
TRBV7-3	TRBD1	.	TRBJ2-1	TGTGCCAGCAGCTTTGGACAGGGACACAATGAGCAGTTCTTC	CASSFGQGHNEQFF
TRBV5-6	.	.	TRBJ1-3	TGTGCCAGCAGCCTAGGACCCCGTGGGGGAAACACCATATATTTT	CASSLGPRGGNTIYF
TRBV29-1	.	.	TRBJ1-3	TGCAGCGTTCGTGACGGCAACTCTGGAAACACCATATATTTT	CSVRDGNSGNTIYF
TRBV27	.	.	TRBJ1-4	TGTGCCAGCAGTGGCGCGCGAGGGGGGCAATCGGGTGAAAAACTGTTTTTT	CASSGARGGQSGEKLFF
TRBV5-1	TRBD1	.	TRBJ1-5	TGCGCCAGCAGCTTTTCTGACAGGGGGCTTCTGAGTAGGCAGCCCCAGCATTTT	CASSFSDRGLLSRQPQHF
TRBV11-2	.	.	TRBJ1-4	TGTGCCAGCAGCTTTGCTTCGGTTAATGAAAAACTGTTTTTT	CASSFASVNEKLFF
TRBV4-1	.	many	TRBJ2-1	TGCGCCAGCAGCCAAGAAGGGTGGGCTGAGCAGTTCTTC	CASSQEGWAEQFF
TRBV5-1	TRBD1	.	TRBJ1-2	TGCGCCAGCAGCTTAGAATCGACAGGGGGCTACACCTTC	CASSLESTGGYTF
TRBV28	.	.	TRBJ2-3	TGTGCCAGCAGTTCCGCCTCCGAGGAACGATACACAGATACGCAGTATTTT	CASSSASEERYTDTQYF
TRBV30	TRBD2	.	TRBJ2-1	TGTGCCTGGAATAGCGGGGGGGCCATAAATGAGCAGTTCTTC	CAWNSGGAINEQFF
TRBV6-1	TRBD1	.	TRBJ1-1	TGTGCCAGCAGACATGGGACAGGTGGGAGCACTGAAGCTTTCTTT	CASRHGTGGSTEAFF
TRBV14	.	.	TRBJ2-1	TGTGCCAGCAGCCAAGAAAGAAGTGTCGATGAGCAGTTCTTC	CASSQERSVDEQFF
TRBV28	.	.	TRBJ2-2	TGTGCCAGCAGTTTACCCCCGGGGAGAACGAACACCGGGGAGCTGTTTTTT	CASSLPPGRTNTGELFF
TRBV28	.	.	TRBJ1-2	TGTGCCAGCAGTTTAAACGGTGACACCCGATATGGCTACACCTTC	CASSLNGDTRYGYTF
TRBV29-1	.	.	TRBJ2-2	TGCAGCGTTGAAATCCACCCGAACACCGGGGAGCTGTTTTTT	CSVEIHPNTGELFF
TRBV29-1	TRBD2	.	TRBJ2-7	TGCAGCGTTGGATCCGGGGGGACGGGCTACGAGCAGTACTTC	CSVGSGGTGYEQYF
TRBV6-1	.	.	TRBJ2-7	TGTGCCAGGAAACCCCGGATTAGGGATATCGAGCAGTACTTC	CARKPRIRDIEQYF
TRBV29-1	.	.	TRBJ2-3	TGCAGCGCCATTAGCCCTGCCACAGATACGCAGTATTTT	CSAISPATDTQYF
TRBV27	.	.	TRBJ2-7	TGTGCCAGCAGTTCCCAGCGATCAGTAGCCAGCTCCTACGAGCAGTACTTC	CASSSQRSVASSYEQYF
TRBV7-9	.	.	TRBJ2-1	TGTGCCAGCAGCTTAGTCGGTACCAATGAGCAGTTCTTC	CASSLVGTNEQFF
TRBV2	.	.	TRBJ2-2	TGTGCCAGCAGCATCGCGAACACCGGGGAGCTGTTTTTT	CASSIANTGELFF
TRBV18	.	.	TRBJ1-2	TGTGCCAGCTCTAGGACGCCTAACTATGGCTACACCTTC	CASSRTPNYGYTF
TRBV18	TRBD1	.	TRBJ1-1	TGTGCCAGCTCACCGCGGACAGGGATGAACACTGAAGCTTTCTTT	CASSPRTGMNTEAFF
TRBV7-6	.	.	TRBJ2-3	TGTGCCAGCAGCTTAGCGCGATTTGGAACGGGAAGCACAGATACGCAGTATTTT	CASSLARFGTGSTDTQYF
TRBV5-1	.	.	TRBJ1-1	TGCGCCAGCAGAGGGGACACTGAAGCTTTCTTT	CASRGDTEAFF
TRBV19	.	.	TRBJ2-7	TGTGCCAGTAGTAACGGGGCGCTATACGAGCAGTACTTC	CASSNGALYEQYF
TRBV5-1	.	.	TRBJ2-3	TGCGCCAGCAGCTTGAAGCGGACAGATACGCAGTATTTT	CASSLKRTDTQYF
TRBV18	.	many	TRBJ1-1	TGTGCCAGCTCACCTCACCTCACCTTACCCGCGGGGACTGAAGCTTTCTTT	CASSPHLTLPAGTEAFF
TRBV29-1	TRBD2	.	TRBJ2-7	TGCAGCGTCCCTAGCGGGAGGGCCGAGGAGCAGTACTTC	CSVPSGRAEEQYF
TRBV9	.	.	TRBJ2-1	TGTGCCAGCAGCGTAGTAGGGGGTGGCAATGAGCAGTTCTTC	CASSVVGGGNEQFF
TRBV11-3	.	.	TRBJ2-4	TGTGCCAGCAGGGGCAGGGGTCAACCCTCCAAAAACATTCAGTACTTC	CASRGRGQPSKNIQYF